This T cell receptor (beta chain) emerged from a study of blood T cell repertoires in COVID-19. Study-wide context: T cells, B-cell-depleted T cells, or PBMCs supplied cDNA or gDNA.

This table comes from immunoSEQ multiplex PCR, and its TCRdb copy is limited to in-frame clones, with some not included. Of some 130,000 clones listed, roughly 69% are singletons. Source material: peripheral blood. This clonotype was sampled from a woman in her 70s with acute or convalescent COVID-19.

CDR3 sequence (DNA): TGTGCCAGCAGTTACTTGCCCCGGGCCCGGGGACAAACTGAAGCTTTCTTT. This encodes CASSYLPRARGQTEAFF. This chain links TRBV6-2 or TRBV6-3 with TRBJ1-1, with D possibly matching TRBD1 (6 bases). V was pared by 1 base and J by 5 bases, with 20 bases between. CDR1 MNHEY and CDR2 SVGEGT come from the germline V gene. The CDR3 has 17 residues.